This T cell receptor (beta chain) appears in the sequencing data of a study of T-cell memory formation after mild COVID-19. Study-level results: Whether second-wave clones peaking at day 37 were SARS-CoV-2 specific went unconfirmed. Cross-reactive memory seemingly joined, as some responding clones were found in pre-infection memory. Clones that got smaller from day 15 to 85 had even CD4/CD8, while clones growing later tipped toward CD4+.

Germline loops: CDR1 KGHDR, CDR2 SFDVKD. V lost 4 bases to trimming and J lost 14 bases, with 14 bases between them. This CDR3 spans 12 amino acids. Notes on this clonotype: Its antigen is unidentified.

Constant-segment primers served in 5'RACE that generated TCR alpha and TCR beta cDNA libraries bearing sample barcodes and UMIs. TCRdb passed the 5' RACE reads through MiXCR, listing each CDR3 protein once. The profile shows about 560,000 distinct CDR3 sequences, less than 25% of them singletons. This TCR was sampled from an adult woman who had mild COVID-19 (a few samples of this study predate the infection). Cell type and time point are not known. Material for sequencing was PBMCs or a T cell subset sorted from them (not recorded which). The chain has TRBV24-1 and TRBJ2-1; D remains ambiguous. CDR3 amino acids: CATSDLGPGEFF. Here the CDR3 DNA reads TGTGCCACCAGTGACCTCGGCCCGGGTGAGTTCTTC.